The clone carrying this T cell receptor beta chain was counted ten times or more. As for time point: newly diagnosed GD, antithyroid drugs for less than 3 months. Following extraction of RNA from PBMCs, that RNA was used to make the TCR library. These data belong to a study of regulatory T cells in long-lasting Graves disease. Through Arm-PCR of CDR3 regions and iRepertoire HTBI primers, TCR beta libraries were built. Using its own MiXCR run on the multiplex PCR reads, TCRdb lists one record per CDR3 protein. Of about half a million distinct CDR3 sequences listed, about 12% are singletons. The same sample was also studied in work on T cells in Graves' hyperthyroidism and ophthalmopathy. In that study: A model of 13 V-J pairs discriminated ophthalmopathy from stable hyperthyroidism.

The TCR comes from a woman aged 25 to 39 with Graves disease. Sequenced material: peripheral blood mononuclear cells (PBMCs), taken at new diagnosis, from a patient treated with antithyroid drugs.

The CDR3 loop is CASTQSAYVNTIYF. In DNA, the CDR3 is TGTGCCAGCACTCAAAGTGCATATGTGAACACCATATATTTT. This chain uses TRBV2 with TRBJ1-3; D gene unclear. This CDR3 has 14 residues. V was shortened by 7 bases and J by 7 bases, with 17 bases between the two germline ends. CDR1 and CDR2 from the germline V gene are SNHLY and FYNNEI.